This T cell receptor (beta chain) came from a study of esophageal squamous cell carcinoma under preoperative chemotherapy. The sample's time point: before preoperative PTX-NDP chemotherapy. Whole-study results and caveats: Peripheral T cells showed a significant TCR diversity increase after chemotherapy, unlike tumor-infiltrating lymphocytes. Clonal contraction, more than amplification, hit abundant clones after paclitaxel-nedaplatin.

A single record per CDR3 protein comes from TCRdb applying MiXCR to the PCR reads. The data contain approximately 12,000 distinct CDR3 sequences, under 65% of them seen just once; the ten biggest clones take up over 15%. This clonotype has only a few counts. Its antigen remains unknown. The CDR3 runs 15 residues. Germline-derived CDR1 and CDR2 are MNHNS and SASEGT. This material was acquired from a patient given preoperative chemotherapy. The rearrangement uses TRBV6-1 and TRBJ2-3; 10 positions match TRBD2. TRBJ2-7 explains the end of the DNA better; the J call may be wrong. The clonotype originates from a human donor with esophageal squamous cell carcinoma. The donor label of this sample is uncertain. In DNA form, the CDR3 reads TGTGCCAGCAGTAGACTAGCGGGCACTCGGGATGAGCAGTACTTC. This gives the protein CASSRLAGTRDEQYF.